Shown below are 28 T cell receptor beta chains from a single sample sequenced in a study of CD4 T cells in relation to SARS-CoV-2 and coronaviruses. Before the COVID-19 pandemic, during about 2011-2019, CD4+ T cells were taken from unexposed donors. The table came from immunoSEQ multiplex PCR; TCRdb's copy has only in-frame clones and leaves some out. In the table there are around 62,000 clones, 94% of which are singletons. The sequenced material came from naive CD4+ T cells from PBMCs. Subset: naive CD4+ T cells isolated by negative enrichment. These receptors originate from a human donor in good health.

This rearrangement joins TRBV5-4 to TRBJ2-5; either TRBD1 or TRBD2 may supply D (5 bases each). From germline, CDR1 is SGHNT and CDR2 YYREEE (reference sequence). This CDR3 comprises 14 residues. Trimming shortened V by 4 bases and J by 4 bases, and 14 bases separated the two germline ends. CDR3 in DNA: TGTGCCAGCAGCCGGGACCGGGGCGGAGAGACCCAGTACTTC. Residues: CASSRDRGGETQYF.

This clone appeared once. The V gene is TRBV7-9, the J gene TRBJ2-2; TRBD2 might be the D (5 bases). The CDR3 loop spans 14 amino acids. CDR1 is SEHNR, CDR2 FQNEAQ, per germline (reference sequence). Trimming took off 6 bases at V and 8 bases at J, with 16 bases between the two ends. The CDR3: CASRIETPGGELFF. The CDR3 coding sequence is TGTGCCAGCAGGATAGAGACCCCGGGGGGGGAGCTGTTTTTT.

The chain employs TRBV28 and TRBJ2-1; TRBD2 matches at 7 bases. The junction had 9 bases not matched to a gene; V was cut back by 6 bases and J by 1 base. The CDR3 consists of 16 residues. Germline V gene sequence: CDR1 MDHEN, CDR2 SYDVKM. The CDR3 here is CASSRSWGGSYNEQFF. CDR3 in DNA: TGTGCCAGCAGCCGGTCATGGGGGGGGTCCTACAATGAGCAGTTCTTC.

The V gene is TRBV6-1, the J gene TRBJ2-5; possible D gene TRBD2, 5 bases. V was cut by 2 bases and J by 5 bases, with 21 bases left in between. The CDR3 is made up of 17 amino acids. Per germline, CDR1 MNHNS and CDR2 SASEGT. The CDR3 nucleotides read TGTGCCAGCAGTGAACCCCCGCGTGGAGGCGGCAGGGAGACCCAGTACTTC. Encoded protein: CASSEPPRGGGRETQYF.

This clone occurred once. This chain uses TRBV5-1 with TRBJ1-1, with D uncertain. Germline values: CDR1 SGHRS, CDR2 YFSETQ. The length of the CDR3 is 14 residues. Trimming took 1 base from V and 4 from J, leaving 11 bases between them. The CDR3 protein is CASSLTVGPTEAFF. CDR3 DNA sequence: TGCGCCAGCAGCTTGACAGTAGGACCCACTGAAGCTTTCTTT.

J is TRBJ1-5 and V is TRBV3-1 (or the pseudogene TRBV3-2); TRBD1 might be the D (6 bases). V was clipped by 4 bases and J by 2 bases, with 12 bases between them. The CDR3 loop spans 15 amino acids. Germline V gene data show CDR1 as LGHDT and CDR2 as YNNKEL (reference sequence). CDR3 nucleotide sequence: TGTGCCAGCAGCCCAGGGGCCGGGGGCAATCAGCCCCAGCATTTT. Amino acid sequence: CASSPGAGGNQPQHF.

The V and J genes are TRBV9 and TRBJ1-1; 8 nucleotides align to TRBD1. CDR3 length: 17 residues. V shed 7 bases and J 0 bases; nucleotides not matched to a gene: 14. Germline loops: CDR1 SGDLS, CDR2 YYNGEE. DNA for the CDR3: TGTGCCAGCGGTACCGGGTCAGGGGGCGTCCTGAACACTGAAGCTTTCTTT. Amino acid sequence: CASGTGSGGVLNTEAFF.

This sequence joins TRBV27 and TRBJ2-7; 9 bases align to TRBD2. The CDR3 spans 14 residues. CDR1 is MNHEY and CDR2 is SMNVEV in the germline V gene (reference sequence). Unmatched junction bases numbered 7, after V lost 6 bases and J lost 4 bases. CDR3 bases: TGTGCCAGCAGGCTCCTAGCGGGATCTTACGAGCAGTACTTC. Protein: CASRLLAGSYEQYF.

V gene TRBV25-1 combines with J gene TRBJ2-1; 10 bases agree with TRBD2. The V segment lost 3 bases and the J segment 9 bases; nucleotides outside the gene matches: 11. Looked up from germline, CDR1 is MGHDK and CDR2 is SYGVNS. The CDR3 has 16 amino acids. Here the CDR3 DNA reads TGTGCCAGCAGTGATCCTGGTAGCGGGAGGCTCAGTGAGCAGTTCTTC. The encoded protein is CASSDPGSGRLSEQFF.

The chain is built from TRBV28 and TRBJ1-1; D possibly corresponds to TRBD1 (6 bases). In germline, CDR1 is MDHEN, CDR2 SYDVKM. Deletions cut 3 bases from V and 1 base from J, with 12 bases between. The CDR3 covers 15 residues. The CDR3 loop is CASSFLDRSNTEAFF. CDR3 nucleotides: TGTGCCAGCAGTTTTCTCGACAGGTCGAACACTGAAGCTTTCTTT. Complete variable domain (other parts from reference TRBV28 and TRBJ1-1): DVKVTQSSRYLVKRTGEKVFLECVQDMDHENMFWYRQDPGLGLRLIYFSYDVKMKEKGDIPEGYSVSREKKERFSLILESASTNQTSMYLCASSFLDRSNTEAFFGQGTRLTVV.

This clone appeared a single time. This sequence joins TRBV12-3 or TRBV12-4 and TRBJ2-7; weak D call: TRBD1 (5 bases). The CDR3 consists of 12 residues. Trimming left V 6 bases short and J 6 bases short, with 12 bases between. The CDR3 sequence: CASSKTALEQYF. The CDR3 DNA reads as TGTGCCAGCAGCAAGACAGCGCTCGAGCAGTACTTC.

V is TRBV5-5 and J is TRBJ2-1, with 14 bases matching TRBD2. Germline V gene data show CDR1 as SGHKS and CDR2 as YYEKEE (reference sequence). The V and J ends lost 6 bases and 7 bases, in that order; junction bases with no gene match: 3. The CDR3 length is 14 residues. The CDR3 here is CASTGTSGSNEQFF. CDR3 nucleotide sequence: TGTGCCAGCACCGGGACTAGCGGGAGTAATGAGCAGTTCTTC.

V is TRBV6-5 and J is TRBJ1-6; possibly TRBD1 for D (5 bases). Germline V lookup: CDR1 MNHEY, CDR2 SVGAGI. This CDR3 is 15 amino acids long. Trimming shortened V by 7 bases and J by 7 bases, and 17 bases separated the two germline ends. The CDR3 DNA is TGTGCCAGCACCATAATTACAGGAGAAAATTCACCCCTCCACTTT. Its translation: CASTIITGENSPLHF.

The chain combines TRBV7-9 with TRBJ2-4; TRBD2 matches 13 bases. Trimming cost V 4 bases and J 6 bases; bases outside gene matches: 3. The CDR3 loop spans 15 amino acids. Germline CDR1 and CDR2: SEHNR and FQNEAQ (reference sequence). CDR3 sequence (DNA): TGTGCCAGCAGCTCCAGACTAGCGGGAGGAAACATTCAGTACTTC. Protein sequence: CASSSRLAGGNIQYF.

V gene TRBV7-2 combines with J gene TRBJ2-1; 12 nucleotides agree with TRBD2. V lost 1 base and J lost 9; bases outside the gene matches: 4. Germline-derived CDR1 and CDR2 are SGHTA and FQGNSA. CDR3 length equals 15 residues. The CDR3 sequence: CASSLGLAGVSEQFF. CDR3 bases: TGTGCCAGCAGCTTAGGACTAGCGGGAGTTAGTGAGCAGTTCTTC.

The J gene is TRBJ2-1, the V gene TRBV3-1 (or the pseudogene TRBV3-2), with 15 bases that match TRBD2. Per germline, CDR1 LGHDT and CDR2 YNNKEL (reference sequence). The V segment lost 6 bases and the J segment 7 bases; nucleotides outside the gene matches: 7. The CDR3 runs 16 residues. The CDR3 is CASSPSGTSGRNEQFF. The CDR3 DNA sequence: TGTGCCAGCAGTCCCTCTGGGACTAGCGGGAGGAATGAGCAGTTCTTC.

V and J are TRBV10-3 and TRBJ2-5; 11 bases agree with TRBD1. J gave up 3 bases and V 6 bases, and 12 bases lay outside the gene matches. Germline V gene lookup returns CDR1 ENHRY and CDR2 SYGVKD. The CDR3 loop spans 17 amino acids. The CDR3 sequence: CAISMGQGGVAKETQYF. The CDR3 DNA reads TGTGCCATCAGCATGGGACAGGGGGGAGTTGCAAAAGAGACCCAGTACTTC.

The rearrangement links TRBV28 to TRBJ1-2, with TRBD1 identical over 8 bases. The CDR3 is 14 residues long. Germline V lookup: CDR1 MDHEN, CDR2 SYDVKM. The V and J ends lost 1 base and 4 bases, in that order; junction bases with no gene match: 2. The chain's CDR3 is CASSLSGQVYGYTF. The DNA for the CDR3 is TGTGCCAGCAGTTTATCGGGACAGGTCTATGGCTACACCTTC.

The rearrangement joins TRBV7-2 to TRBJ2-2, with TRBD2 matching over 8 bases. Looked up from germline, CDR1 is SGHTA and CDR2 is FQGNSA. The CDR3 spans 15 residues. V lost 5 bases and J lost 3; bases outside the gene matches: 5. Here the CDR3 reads CASSVGLAYTGELFF. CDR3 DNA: TGTGCCAGCAGCGTCGGACTAGCTTACACCGGGGAGCTGTTTTTT.

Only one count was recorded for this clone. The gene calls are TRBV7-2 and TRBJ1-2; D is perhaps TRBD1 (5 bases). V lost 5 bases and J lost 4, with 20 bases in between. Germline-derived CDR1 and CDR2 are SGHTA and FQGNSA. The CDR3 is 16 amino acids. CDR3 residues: CASSPDGTSLTYGYTF. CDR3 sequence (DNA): TGTGCCAGCAGCCCGGACGGGACTTCACTGACCTATGGCTACACCTTC.

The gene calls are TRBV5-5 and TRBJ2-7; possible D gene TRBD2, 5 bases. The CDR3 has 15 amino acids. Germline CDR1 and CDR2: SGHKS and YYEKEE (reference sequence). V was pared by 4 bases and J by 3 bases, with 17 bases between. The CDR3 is CASSDGVATYYEQYF. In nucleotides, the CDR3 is TGTGCCAGCAGCGACGGGGTAGCAACTTACTACGAGCAGTACTTC.

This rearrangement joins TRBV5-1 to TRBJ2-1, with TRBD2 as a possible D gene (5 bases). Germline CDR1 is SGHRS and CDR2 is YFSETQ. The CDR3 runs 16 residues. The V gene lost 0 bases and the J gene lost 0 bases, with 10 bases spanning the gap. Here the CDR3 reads CASSLVGEISYNEQFF. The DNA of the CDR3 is TGCGCCAGCAGCTTGGTTGGGGAGATCTCCTACAATGAGCAGTTCTTC.

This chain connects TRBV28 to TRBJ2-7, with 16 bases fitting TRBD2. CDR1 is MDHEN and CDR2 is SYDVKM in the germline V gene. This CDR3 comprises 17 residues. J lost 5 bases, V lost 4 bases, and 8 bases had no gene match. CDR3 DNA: TGTGCCAGCAGTTCACCCGGGACTAGCGGGAGGGCCCACGAGCAGTACTTC. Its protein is CASSSPGTSGRAHEQYF.

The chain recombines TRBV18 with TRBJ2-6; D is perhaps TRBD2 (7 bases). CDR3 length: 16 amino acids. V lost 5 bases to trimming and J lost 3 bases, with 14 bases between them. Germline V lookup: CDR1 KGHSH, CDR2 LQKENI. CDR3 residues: CASSTTGGFGANVLTF. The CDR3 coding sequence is TGTGCCAGCTCAACCACGGGGGGCTTTGGGGCCAACGTCCTGACTTTC.

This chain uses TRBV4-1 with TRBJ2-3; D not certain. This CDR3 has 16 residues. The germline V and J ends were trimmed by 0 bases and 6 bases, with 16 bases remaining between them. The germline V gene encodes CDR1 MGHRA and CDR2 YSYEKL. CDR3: CASSQDLGSPRDTQYF. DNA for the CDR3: TGCGCCAGCAGCCAAGATCTCGGGTCCCCTAGGGATACGCAGTATTTT.

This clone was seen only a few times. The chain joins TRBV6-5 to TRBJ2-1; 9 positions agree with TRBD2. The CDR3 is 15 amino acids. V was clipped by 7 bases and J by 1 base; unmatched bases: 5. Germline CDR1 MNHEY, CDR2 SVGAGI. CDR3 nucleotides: TGTGCCAGCAATGGAAGCGGGAGGTCCTACAATGAGCAGTTCTTC. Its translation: CASNGSGRSYNEQFF.

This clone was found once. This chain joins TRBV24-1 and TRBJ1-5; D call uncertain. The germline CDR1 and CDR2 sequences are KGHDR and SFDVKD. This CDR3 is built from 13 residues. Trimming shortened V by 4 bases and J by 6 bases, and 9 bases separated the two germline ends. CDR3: CATSERATQPQHF. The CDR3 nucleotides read TGTGCCACCAGTGAGAGGGCGACTCAGCCCCAGCATTTT.

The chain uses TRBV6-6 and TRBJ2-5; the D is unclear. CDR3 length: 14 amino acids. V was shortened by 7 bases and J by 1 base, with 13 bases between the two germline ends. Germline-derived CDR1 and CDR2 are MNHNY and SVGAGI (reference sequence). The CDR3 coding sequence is TGTGCCAGCACTCGCCCCGGGCCCCAAGAGACCCAGTACTTC. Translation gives CASTRPGPQETQYF.